A selection of T cell receptor beta chains follows, all from one sample in a study of T cells in localized non-small cell lung cancer. Sequenced by immunoSEQ multiplex PCR; TCRdb stores in-frame clones only, minus some. Among around 45,000 clones listed, about 85% were seen once. The material sequenced was PBMCs, taken before any cancer treatment. The receptors derive from a man between 35 and 75 years old with stage II lung adenocarcinoma. The CDR3 runs from the conserved cysteine through the conserved F or W. D genes are given only for firm matches. For some rows the clone size is stated as once, few or many, or as a class when expanded; others skip it.

V gene: TRBV27; D gene: TRBD1; J gene: TRBJ2-6; clone size: -; CDR3 protein: CASRYGTGSSGANVLTF; CDR3 DNA: TGTGCCAGCAGGTATGGGACAGGATCTTCTGGGGCCAACGTCCTGACTTTC
V gene: TRBV30; D gene: -; J gene: TRBJ2-1; clone size: once; CDR3 protein: CAWTSVGNEQFF; CDR3 DNA: TGTGCCTGGACTAGCGTTGGCAATGAGCAGTTCTTC
V gene: TRBV29-1; D gene: TRBD1; J gene: TRBJ2-2; clone size: -; CDR3 protein: CSVRQGGNTGELFF; CDR3 DNA: TGCAGCGTTCGACAGGGTGGAAACACCGGGGAGCTGTTTTTT
V gene: TRBV19; D gene: -; J gene: TRBJ2-5; clone size: -; CDR3 protein: CASSIDTAQETQYF; CDR3 DNA: TGTGCCAGTAGTATAGACACTGCCCAAGAGACCCAGTACTTC
V gene: TRBV9; D gene: -; J gene: TRBJ2-7; clone size: -; CDR3 protein: CASSVVEGPSYEQYF; CDR3 DNA: TGTGCCAGCAGCGTAGTCGAAGGTCCCTCCTACGAGCAGTACTTC
V gene: TRBV30; D gene: -; J gene: TRBJ1-3; clone size: -; CDR3 protein: CAWRIPGSGNTIYF; CDR3 DNA: TGTGCCTGGAGGATCCCAGGGTCTGGAAACACCATATATTTT
V gene: TRBV5-1; D gene: -; J gene: TRBJ2-3; clone size: -; CDR3 protein: CASSPLGSFTDTQYF; CDR3 DNA: TGCGCCAGCAGCCCCTTAGGAAGTTTCACAGATACGCAGTATTTT
V gene: TRBV28; D gene: TRBD1; J gene: TRBJ1-5; clone size: -; CDR3 protein: CASSLRQGEGDQPQHF; CDR3 DNA: TGTGCCAGCAGTTTACGACAGGGGGAAGGAGATCAGCCCCAGCATTTT
V gene: TRBV5-1; D gene: TRBD1; J gene: TRBJ2-2; clone size: -; CDR3 protein: CASSLMTGGDTGELFF; CDR3 DNA: TGCGCCAGCAGCCTAATGACAGGGGGCGACACCGGGGAGCTGTTTTTT
V gene: TRBV6-5; D gene: TRBD1; J gene: TRBJ2-7; clone size: -; CDR3 protein: CASSYGQGDEQYF; CDR3 DNA: TGTGCCAGCAGTTACGGACAGGGAGACGAGCAGTACTTC
V gene: TRBV6-1; D gene: -; J gene: TRBJ1-5; clone size: -; CDR3 protein: CASSERGRLSNQPQHF; CDR3 DNA: TGTGCCAGCAGTGAAAGAGGCCGGTTGAGCAATCAGCCCCAGCATTTT
V gene: TRBV5-5; D gene: -; J gene: TRBJ2-5; clone size: once; CDR3 protein: CASSSLVGFRRSTQYF; CDR3 DNA: TGTGCCAGCAGCTCGCTAGTTGGTTTTAGACGGTCGACCCAGTACTTC
V gene: TRBV11-2; D gene: -; J gene: TRBJ2-2; clone size: -; CDR3 protein: CASSSLKAGELFF; CDR3 DNA: TGTGCCAGCAGCTCCCTTAAAGCGGGGGAGCTGTTTTTT
V gene: TRBV5-4; D gene: TRBD2; J gene: TRBJ2-1; clone size: -; CDR3 protein: CASSFYRAGYGINEQFF; CDR3 DNA: TGTGCCAGCAGCTTTTACCGAGCGGGATATGGTATCAATGAGCAGTTCTTC
V gene: TRBV2; D gene: -; J gene: TRBJ1-1; clone size: -; CDR3 protein: CASTLRTEQEAFF; CDR3 DNA: TGTGCCAGCACCCTAAGGACCGAACAAGAAGCTTTCTTT
V gene: TRBV7-9; D gene: -; J gene: TRBJ2-1; clone size: -; CDR3 protein: CASSLKVSGRFSYNEQFF; CDR3 DNA: TGTGCCAGCAGCTTAAAGGTTTCGGGGAGATTTTCCTACAATGAGCAGTTCTTC
V gene: TRBV27; D gene: -; J gene: TRBJ1-5; clone size: -; CDR3 protein: CASSIGAYQPQHF; CDR3 DNA: TGTGCCAGCTCTATCGGCGCATATCAGCCCCAGCATTTT
V gene: TRBV5-5; D gene: TRBD1; J gene: TRBJ2-2; clone size: -; CDR3 protein: CASSLGGQSVTNTGELFF; CDR3 DNA: TGTGCCAGCAGCTTGGGGGGACAGTCGGTAACGAACACCGGGGAGCTGTTTTTT
V gene: TRBV18; D gene: -; J gene: TRBJ2-1; clone size: -; CDR3 protein: CASSPKDEQFF; CDR3 DNA: TGTGCCAGCTCACCCAAGGATGAGCAGTTCTTC
V gene: TRBV5-6; D gene: TRBD1; J gene: TRBJ1-2; clone size: -; CDR3 protein: CASSLYRTGSGGYTF; CDR3 DNA: TGTGCCAGCAGCTTGTACCGGACAGGGAGCGGTGGCTACACCTTC
V gene: TRBV6-5; D gene: -; J gene: TRBJ1-5; clone size: once; CDR3 protein: CASSYGWNIQPQHF; CDR3 DNA: TGTGCCAGCAGTTATGGATGGAATATTCAGCCCCAGCATTTT
V gene: TRBV19; D gene: TRBD1; J gene: TRBJ2-2; clone size: -; CDR3 protein: CASSTYRGTGELFF; CDR3 DNA: TGTGCCAGTAGTACGTACAGGGGAACCGGGGAGCTGTTTTTT
V gene: TRBV5-4; D gene: TRBD1; J gene: TRBJ1-2; clone size: -; CDR3 protein: CASSQDRGRGIVYGYTF; CDR3 DNA: TGTGCCAGCAGCCAAGACAGGGGGCGCGGAATTGTTTATGGCTACACCTTC
V gene: TRBV7-2; D gene: -; J gene: TRBJ2-1; clone size: -; CDR3 protein: CASSLTEGYNEQFF; CDR3 DNA: TGTGCCAGCAGCTTAACGGAGGGGTACAATGAGCAGTTCTTC
V gene: TRBV5-1; D gene: TRBD2; J gene: TRBJ2-3; clone size: -; CDR3 protein: CASSGEGLGTDTQYF; CDR3 DNA: TGCGCCAGCAGCGGAGAGGGACTAGGGACAGATACGCAGTATTTT
V gene: TRBV6-5; D gene: -; J gene: TRBJ1-2; clone size: -; CDR3 protein: CASSYSGDGYTF; CDR3 DNA: TGTGCCAGCAGTTACTCCGGAGATGGCTACACCTTC
V gene: TRBV19; D gene: -; J gene: TRBJ2-2; clone size: -; CDR3 protein: CASSILTGELFF; CDR3 DNA: TGTGCCAGTAGTATTTTAACCGGGGAGCTGTTTTTT
V gene: TRBV11-1; D gene: TRBD1; J gene: TRBJ2-4; clone size: -; CDR3 protein: CASSWDRGNIQYF; CDR3 DNA: TGTGCCAGCAGCTGGGACAGAGGAAACATTCAGTACTTC
V gene: TRBV18; D gene: TRBD1; J gene: TRBJ1-6; clone size: few; CDR3 protein: CASSATGDVKNSPLHF; CDR3 DNA: TGTGCCAGCTCAGCAACAGGGGACGTAAAGAATTCACCCCTCCACTTT